This T cell receptor (beta chain) was obtained from a study of control samples from healthy donors and cancer patients. The germline V gene has CDR1 SGHKS and CDR2 YYEKEE (reference sequence). V lost 4 bases, J lost 2 bases, and 1 base stayed unmatched. CDR3 length: 13 amino acids. Measured with immunoSEQ multiplex PCR; TCRdb has only the in-frame clones, and not every one. The data contain more than 150,000 clones, about 93% of them singletons. The V and J genes are TRBV5-5 and TRBJ2-5; the match to TRBD2 covers 8 bases. Source material: blood. The receptor was derived from a man between 18 and 35 years old in good health. The CDR3 region is CASSRGGQETQYF. DNA for the CDR3: TGTGCCAGCAGCCGCGGGGGGCAAGAGACCCAGTACTTC.